This TCR beta chain originates from a study of blood T cell repertoires in COVID-19. Original processing notes: Quantification of nucleated cells was approximated via reference gene primer amplification. Assay: immunoSEQ multiplex PCR; the TCRdb copy retains only in-frame clones and omits some. That table is the source of V, J and clone size, and D and trimming were worked out from the DNA. The sample contains about 230,000 clones, approximately 88% of which appear only once. Participants reported their clinical history, and cohort assignment relied on those reports. This TCR came from a woman in her thirties or forties with acute COVID-19. Sequencing used PBMCs or T cells enriched from blood (not recorded which).

As DNA, the CDR3 is TGTGCCAGCAGTGGAGGGACTACCACAGATACGCAGTATTTT. Protein: CASSGGTTTDTQYF. This rearrangement joins TRBV6-4 to TRBJ2-3; 7 bases agree with TRBD2. The V segment lost 4 bases and the J segment 2 bases; nucleotides outside the gene matches: 3. The CDR3 consists of 14 residues. The germline V gene encodes CDR1 MRHNA and CDR2 SNTAGT.